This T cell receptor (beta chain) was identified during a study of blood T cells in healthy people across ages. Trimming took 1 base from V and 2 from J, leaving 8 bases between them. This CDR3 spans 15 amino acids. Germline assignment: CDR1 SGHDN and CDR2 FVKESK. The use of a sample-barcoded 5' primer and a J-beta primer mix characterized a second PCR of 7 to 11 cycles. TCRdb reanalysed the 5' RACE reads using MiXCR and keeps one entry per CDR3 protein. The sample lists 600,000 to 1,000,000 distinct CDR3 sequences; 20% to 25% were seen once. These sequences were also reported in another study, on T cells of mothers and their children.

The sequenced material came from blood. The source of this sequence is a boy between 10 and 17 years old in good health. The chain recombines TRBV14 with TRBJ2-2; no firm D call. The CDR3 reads CASSQAGINTGELFF. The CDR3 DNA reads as TGTGCCAGCAGCCAAGCTGGGATCAACACCGGGGAGCTGTTTTTT.